Below are 14 T cell receptor beta chains sequenced from a single sample in a study of T-cell reconstitution after alpha-beta-depleted transplantation in children. Molecular barcoding with unique molecular identifiers was used for the TCRbeta library. TCRdb analysed the PCR reads with MiXCR anew, one entry per CDR3 protein. The sample has almost 600,000 distinct CDR3 sequences; over 25% are singletons. This material consisted of PBMCs, taken before TCRalphabeta/CD19-depleted stem cell transplant. The receptor set was obtained from a boy younger than two with Wiskott-Aldrich syndrome, due to receive a stem cell transplant.

The V and J genes are TRBV20-1 and TRBJ2-5; 7 bases align to TRBD1. The CDR3 covers 14 residues. The V segment lost 1 base and the J segment 1 base; nucleotides outside the gene matches: 3. From germline, CDR1 is DFQATT and CDR2 SNEGSKA (reference sequence). DNA for the CDR3: TGCAGTGCTAGAGCTGACAGGGTCCAAGAGACCCAGTACTTC. Translated: CSARADRVQETQYF.

The V and J genes are TRBV7-8 and TRBJ1-4; D may be TRBD1 (6 bases). The germline V and J ends were trimmed by 2 bases and 7 bases, with 14 bases remaining between them. This CDR3 region has 15 residues. The germline CDR1 and CDR2 sequences are SGHVS and FQNEAQ. The CDR3 DNA follows: TGTGCCAGCAGCTTAAACTCAGGGGTCAGTGAAAAACTGTTTTTT. This encodes CASSLNSGVSEKLFF.

Only a few counts were recorded for this clonotype. The chain uses TRBV20-1 and TRBJ2-7, with D perhaps matching TRBD2 (6 bases). V was trimmed by 5 bases and J by 0 bases, leaving 11 bases between them. The CDR3 sequence is 13 residues long. Germline CDR1 is DFQATT and CDR2 is SNEGSKA (reference sequence). CDR3 protein: CSAFRDFSYEQYF. CDR3 DNA: TGCAGTGCTTTTCGGGACTTCTCCTACGAGCAGTACTTC.

The gene calls are TRBV20-1 and TRBJ1-1; D possibly corresponds to TRBD1 (6 bases). V was cut by 3 bases and J by 10 bases, with 21 bases left in between. Per the germline V gene, CDR1 is DFQATT and CDR2 is SNEGSKA (reference sequence). This CDR3 comprises 14 residues. The CDR3 bases are TGCAGTGCTAGGGCCACCACGGGGGCTAGGGGAGCTTTCTTT. This codes for CSARATTGARGAFF.

The rearrangement links TRBV6-5 to TRBJ2-5; D is unclear. Between the trimmed V and J ends, which lost 0 bases and 5 bases, there was a span of 13 bases. Germline V gene data show CDR1 as MNHEY and CDR2 as SVGAGI. The CDR3 contains 15 residues. CDR3 in amino acids: CASSYSGSHPETQYF. The DNA for the CDR3 is TGTGCCAGCAGTTACTCTGGCAGCCACCCGGAGACCCAGTACTTC.

This clonotype was detected a few times. The V call is TRBV7-9, the J call TRBJ2-5, with TRBD1 matching 7 bases. This CDR3 is built from 14 residues. CDR1 and CDR2 (germline): SEHNR, FQNEAQ (reference sequence). V shed 10 bases and J 5 bases; nucleotides not matched to a gene: 13. This chain's CDR3 is CATQPRGGRETQYF. The CDR3 coding sequence is TGTGCCACCCAACCTAGAGGGGGCCGGGAGACCCAGTACTTC.

The chain joins TRBV12-3 or TRBV12-4 to TRBJ2-1, with 9 bases identical to TRBD2. The CDR3 extends over 16 amino acids. The V gene end was trimmed by 6 bases and the J gene end by 6 bases; junction bases not matched to a gene: 12. CDR3 sequence: CASSPREGLGINEQFF. The CDR3 DNA reads as TGTGCCAGCAGCCCGCGGGAGGGCCTTGGCATCAATGAGCAGTTCTTC.

This clonotype was seen more than once but under ten times. Here the CDR3 reads CASSYYRLAEPTDTQYF. The CDR3 DNA sequence: TGCGCCAGCAGCTATTATCGACTAGCGGAGCCCACAGATACGCAGTATTTT. The V and J genes are TRBV5-1 and TRBJ2-3; 9 bases match TRBD2. This CDR3 region has 17 residues. CDR1 and CDR2 from the germline V gene are SGHRS and YFSETQ. The ends lost 3 bases at V and 2 bases at J; junction bases unmatched: 10.

The chain uses TRBV4-1 and TRBJ2-3, with TRBD1 matching 10 bases. Germline loops: CDR1 MGHRA, CDR2 YSYEKL. V dropped 2 bases and J dropped 4; count of bases not matched to a gene: 3. The CDR3 runs 15 residues. The CDR3 nucleotides read TGCGCCAGCAGCCAACCGGGACAGGGGTCAGATACGCAGTATTTT. Amino acids: CASSQPGQGSDTQYF.

The chain combines TRBV3-1 with TRBJ2-5, with D maybe TRBD2 (6 bases). The CDR3 contains 14 residues. V was trimmed by 6 bases and J by 7 bases, leaving 18 bases between them. CDR1 and CDR2 from the germline V gene are LGHDT and YNNKEL (reference sequence). The chain's CDR3 is CASSGGALGGTQYF. In DNA, the CDR3 is TGTGCCAGCAGTGGAGGGGCTCTCGGAGGGACCCAGTACTTC.

This clonotype was seen only a few times. The chain carries TRBV12-3 or TRBV12-4 and TRBJ2-1; possibly TRBD1 for D (5 bases). Trimming pared 7 bases from V and 10 bases from J, leaving 17 bases between. The CDR3 spans 13 residues. The CDR3 nucleotides are TGTGCCAGCACTACAAAAAGTTGGGGCGAGCAGTTCTTC. Encoded protein: CASTTKSWGEQFF.

The V and J genes are TRBV20-1 and TRBJ2-7; perhaps D is TRBD1 or TRBD2 (5 bases each). CDR3 length: 13 amino acids. Trimming stripped 3 bases from V and 2 bases from J, with 11 bases between. CDR1 DFQATT and CDR2 SNEGSKA come from the germline V gene (reference sequence). The CDR3 reads CSASGTDAYEQYF. DNA for the CDR3: TGCAGTGCTAGTGGGACGGACGCCTACGAGCAGTACTTC.

This clonotype was observed a handful of times. The chain joins TRBV5-1 to TRBJ2-3, with TRBD2 identical over 14 bases. From germline, CDR1 is SGHRS and CDR2 YFSETQ. The junction had 3 bases not matched to a gene; V was cut back by 3 bases and J by 3 bases. CDR3 length: 16 residues. As DNA, the CDR3 is TGCGCCAGCAGCTGGGGACTAGCGGGGGAAACAGATACGCAGTATTTT. Translation: CASSWGLAGETDTQYF.

This clonotype has more than one count but fewer than ten. The chain is built from TRBV20-1 and TRBJ2-1; the match to TRBD2 covers 11 bases. This CDR3 has 13 residues. Germline V gene sequence: CDR1 DFQATT, CDR2 SNEGSKA (reference sequence). CDR3 amino acids: CSILAGGTHEQFF. The CDR3 nucleotides read TGCAGCATCCTAGCGGGAGGTACTCATGAGCAGTTCTTC.